This TCR beta chain was captured by sequencing in a study of T cell clusters in autoimmune cytopenias. Multiplex touch-down PCR amplified TRB using TRB-A and TRB-B pools in one tube. TCRdb processed the multiplex PCR reads again and assigns one entry to each CDR3 protein, with no DNA. The data include 6,000 to 9,500 distinct CDR3 sequences; the top ten clones carry about a third. Each sample's input was around 250 ng genomic DNA, 38,000 or so genome equivalents. This CDR3 has 16 amino acids. The germline V gene encodes CDR1 LNHDA and CDR2 SQIVND (reference sequence). These data were also filed under a second study, of T cell repertoires in aging, cancer and after chemotherapy. Per that paper: In healthy donors, age-related TCR diversity loss mainly reflected lost richness. In hematological cancer patients, infiltrated lymphoid organs may have impaired thymic emigration or peripheral T cell expansion.

This TCR was sampled from a human donor with an autoimmune cytopenia or autoimmune hepatitis (not recorded which). Material: peripheral blood. The J gene is TRBJ2-3, the V gene TRBV19; the D call of TRBD1 rests on TCRdb alone, since no DNA is present to check it. The CDR3 loop reads CASSIRTGAGTDTQYF. The variable domain in full, with the rest retrieved from reference TRBV19 and TRBJ2-3, is DGGITQSPKYLFRKEGQNVTLSCEQNLNHDAMYWYRQDPGQGLRLIYYSQIVNDFQKGDIAEGYSVSREKKESFPLTVTSAQKNPTAFYLCASSIRTGAGTDTQYFGPGTRLTVL.